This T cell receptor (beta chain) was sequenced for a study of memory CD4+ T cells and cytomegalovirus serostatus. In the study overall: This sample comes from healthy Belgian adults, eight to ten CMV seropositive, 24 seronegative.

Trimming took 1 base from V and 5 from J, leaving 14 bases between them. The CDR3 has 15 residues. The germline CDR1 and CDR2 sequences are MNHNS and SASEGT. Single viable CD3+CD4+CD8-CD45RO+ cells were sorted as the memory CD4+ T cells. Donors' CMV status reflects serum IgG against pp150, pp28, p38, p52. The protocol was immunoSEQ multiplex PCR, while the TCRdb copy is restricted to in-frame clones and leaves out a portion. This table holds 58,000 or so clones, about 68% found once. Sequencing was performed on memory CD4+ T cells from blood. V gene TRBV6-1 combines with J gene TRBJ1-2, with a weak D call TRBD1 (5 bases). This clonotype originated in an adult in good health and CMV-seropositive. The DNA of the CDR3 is TGTGCCAGCAGTGAAGTCACCAGGGCCACTTATGGCTACACCTTC. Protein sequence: CASSEVTRATYGYTF.